This section outlines one TCR beta chain sequence together with its context. The sample is drawn from a study of blood T cell repertoires in COVID-19. Overall study context: Sources were T cells, B-cell-depleted T cells, or PBMCs; the material itself was cDNA or gDNA.

The CDR3 runs 14 residues. The V end was cut by 6 bases, the J end by 2 bases, with 11 bases between. From germline, CDR1 is MNHEY and CDR2 SVGAGI. Method: immunoSEQ multiplex PCR; TCRdb's copy keeps in-frame clones and lacks some. The data contain more than 200,000 clones, 75% to 90% of them seen just once; the ten biggest clones take up under 2%. Input material: peripheral blood. The receptor was derived from a man aged 30 to 39 with active or convalescent COVID-19. V gene TRBV6-5 combines with J gene TRBJ1-3; D unclear. CDR3 in amino acids: CASRTLAAGNTIYF. CDR3 bases: TGTGCCAGCAGGACCCTGGCGGCTGGAAACACCATATATTTT.